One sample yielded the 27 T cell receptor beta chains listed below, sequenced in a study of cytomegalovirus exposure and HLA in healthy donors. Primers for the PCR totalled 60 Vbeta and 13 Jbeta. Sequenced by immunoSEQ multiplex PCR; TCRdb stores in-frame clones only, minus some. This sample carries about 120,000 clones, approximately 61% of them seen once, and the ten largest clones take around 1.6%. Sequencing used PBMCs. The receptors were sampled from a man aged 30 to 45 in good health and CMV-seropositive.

The CDR3 nucleotides are TGTGCCAGCAGCTTAGGGGCAGGTCGTACAGAAATCTATGGCTACACCTTC. Its protein is CASSLGAGRTEIYGYTF. This chain uses TRBV7-2 with TRBJ1-2; D not resolved. The CDR3 runs 17 residues. Trimming pared 1 base from V and 4 bases from J, leaving 19 bases between. Germline CDR1 SGHTA, CDR2 FQGNSA.

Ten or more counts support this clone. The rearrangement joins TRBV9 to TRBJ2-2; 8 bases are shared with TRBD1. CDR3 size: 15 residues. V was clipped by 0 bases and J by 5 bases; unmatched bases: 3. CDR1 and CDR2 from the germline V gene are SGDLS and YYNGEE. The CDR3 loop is CASSVDTGGTGELFF. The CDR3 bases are TGTGCCAGCAGCGTAGACACAGGGGGGACCGGGGAGCTGTTTTTT.

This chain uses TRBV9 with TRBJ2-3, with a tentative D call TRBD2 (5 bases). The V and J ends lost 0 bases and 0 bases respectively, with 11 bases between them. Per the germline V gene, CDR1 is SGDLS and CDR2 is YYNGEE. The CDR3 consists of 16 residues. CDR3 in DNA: TGTGCCAGCAGCGTAGCGGGGTTTAGTAGCACAGATACGCAGTATTTT. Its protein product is CASSVAGFSSTDTQYF.

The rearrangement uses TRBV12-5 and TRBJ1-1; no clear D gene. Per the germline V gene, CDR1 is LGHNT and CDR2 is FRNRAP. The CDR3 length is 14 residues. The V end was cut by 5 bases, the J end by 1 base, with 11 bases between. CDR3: CASGPTTRNTEAFF. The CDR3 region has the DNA TGTGCTAGTGGTCCGACGACTAGGAACACTGAAGCTTTCTTT. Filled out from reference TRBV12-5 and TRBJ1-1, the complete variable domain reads DARVTQTPRHKVTEMGQEVTMRCQPILGHNTVFWYRQTMMQGLELLAYFRNRAPLDDSGMPKDRFSAEMPDATLATLKIQPSEPRDSAVYFCASGPTTRNTEAFFGQGTRLTVV.

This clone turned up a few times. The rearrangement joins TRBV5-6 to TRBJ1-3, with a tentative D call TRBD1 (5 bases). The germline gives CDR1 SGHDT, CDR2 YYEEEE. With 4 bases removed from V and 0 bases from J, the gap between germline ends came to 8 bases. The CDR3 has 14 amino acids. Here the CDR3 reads CASSQGFSGNTIYF. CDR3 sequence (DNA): TGTGCCAGCAGCCAGGGCTTCTCTGGAAACACCATATATTTT.

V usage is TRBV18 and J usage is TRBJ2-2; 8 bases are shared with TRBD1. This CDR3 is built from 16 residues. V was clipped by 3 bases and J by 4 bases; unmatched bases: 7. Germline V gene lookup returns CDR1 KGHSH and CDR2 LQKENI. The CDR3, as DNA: TGTGCCAGCTCACCCGTTCAGGGGGCATCCACCGGGGAGCTGTTTTTT. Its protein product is CASSPVQGASTGELFF.

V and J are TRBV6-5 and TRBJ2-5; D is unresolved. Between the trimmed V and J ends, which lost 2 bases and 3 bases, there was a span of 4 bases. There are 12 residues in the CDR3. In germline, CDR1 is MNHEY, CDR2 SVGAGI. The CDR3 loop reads CASSYPEETQYF. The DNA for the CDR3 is TGTGCCAGCAGTTACCCCGAAGAGACCCAGTACTTC.

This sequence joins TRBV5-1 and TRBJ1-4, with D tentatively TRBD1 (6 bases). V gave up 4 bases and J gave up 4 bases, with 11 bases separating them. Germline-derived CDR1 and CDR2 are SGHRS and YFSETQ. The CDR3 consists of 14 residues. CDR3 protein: CASSEQGHNEKLFF. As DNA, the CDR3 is TGCGCCAGCAGCGAACAGGGCCATAATGAAAAACTGTTTTTT. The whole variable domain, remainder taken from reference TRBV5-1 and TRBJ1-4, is KAGVTQTPRYLIKTRGQQVTLSCSPISGHRSVSWYQQTPGQGLQFLFEYFSETQRNKGNFPGRFSGRQFSNSRSEMNVSTLELGDSALYLCASSEQGHNEKLFFGSGTQLSVL.

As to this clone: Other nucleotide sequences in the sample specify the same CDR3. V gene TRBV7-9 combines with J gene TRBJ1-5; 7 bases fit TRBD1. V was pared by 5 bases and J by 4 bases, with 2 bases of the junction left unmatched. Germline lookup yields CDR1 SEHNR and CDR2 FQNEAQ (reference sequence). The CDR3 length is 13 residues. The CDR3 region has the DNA TGTGCCAGCAGCCTACAGGGGAATCAGCCCCAGCATTTT. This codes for CASSLQGNQPQHF.

CDR3 region: CASTDRAMVRPQHF. Written as DNA, the CDR3 is TGTGCCAGTACGGACAGGGCTATGGTTCGGCCCCAGCATTTT. The chain uses TRBV19 and TRBJ1-5, with 8 bases lining up with TRBD1. Germline CDR1 and CDR2: LNHDA and SQIVND (reference sequence). The CDR3 extends over 14 amino acids. J gave up 9 bases and V 7 bases, and 11 bases lay outside the gene matches.

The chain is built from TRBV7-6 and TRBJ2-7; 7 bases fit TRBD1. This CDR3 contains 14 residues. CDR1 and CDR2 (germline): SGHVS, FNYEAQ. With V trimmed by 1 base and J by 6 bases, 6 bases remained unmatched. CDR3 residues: CASSLEGAPSEQYF. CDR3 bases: TGTGCCAGCAGCTTAGAGGGGGCCCCGAGCGAGCAGTACTTC.

Here the CDR3 DNA reads TGTGCCAGCAGCTTGGTCCCAGCGGACCCCTACGAGCAGTACTTC. Its protein is CASSLVPADPYEQYF. The chain recombines TRBV5-4 with TRBJ2-7, with D possibly being TRBD2 (5 bases). The V end lost 0 bases, the J end lost 2 bases, and 12 bases lay between the germline ends. The germline V gene has CDR1 SGHNT and CDR2 YYREEE (reference sequence). The CDR3 is 15 amino acids.

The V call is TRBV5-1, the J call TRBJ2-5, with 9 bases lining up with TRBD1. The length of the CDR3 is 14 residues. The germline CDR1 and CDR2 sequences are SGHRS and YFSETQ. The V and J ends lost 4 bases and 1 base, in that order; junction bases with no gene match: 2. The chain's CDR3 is CASSGGQGQETQYF. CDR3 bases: TGCGCCAGCAGCGGGGGACAGGGCCAAGAGACCCAGTACTTC.

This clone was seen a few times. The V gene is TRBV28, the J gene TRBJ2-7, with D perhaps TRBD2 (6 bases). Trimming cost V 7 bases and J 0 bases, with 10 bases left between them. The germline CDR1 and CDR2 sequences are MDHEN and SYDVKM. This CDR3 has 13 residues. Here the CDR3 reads CASIAETSYEQYF. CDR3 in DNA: TGTGCCAGCATAGCGGAAACCTCCTACGAGCAGTACTTC.

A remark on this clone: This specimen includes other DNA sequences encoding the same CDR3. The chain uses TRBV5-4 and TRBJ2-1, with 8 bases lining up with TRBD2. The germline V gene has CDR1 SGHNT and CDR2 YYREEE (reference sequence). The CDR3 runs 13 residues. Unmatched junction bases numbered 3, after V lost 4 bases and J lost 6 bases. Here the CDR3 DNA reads TGTGCCAGCAGCCCAGGGACTAGCAATGAGCAGTTCTTC. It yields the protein CASSPGTSNEQFF.

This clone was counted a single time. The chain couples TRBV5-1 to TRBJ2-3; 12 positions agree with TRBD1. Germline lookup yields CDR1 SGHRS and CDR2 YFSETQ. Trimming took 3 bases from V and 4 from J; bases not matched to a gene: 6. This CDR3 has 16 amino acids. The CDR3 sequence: CASSWGDRGRPDTQYF. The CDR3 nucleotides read TGCGCCAGCAGCTGGGGGGACAGGGGGCGTCCAGATACGCAGTATTTT.

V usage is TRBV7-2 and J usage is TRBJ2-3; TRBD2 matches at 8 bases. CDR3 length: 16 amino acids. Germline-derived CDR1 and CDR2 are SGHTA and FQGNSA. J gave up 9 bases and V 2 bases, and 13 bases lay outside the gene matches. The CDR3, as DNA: TGTGCCAGCAGCTTATATCCCCGGGAGGGAGAATTAACGCAGTATTTT. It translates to CASSLYPREGELTQYF.

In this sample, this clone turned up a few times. The CDR3 DNA is TGTGCCATCAGCCCCAGCGGGAGAGAGACCCAGTACTTC. Translating gives CAISPSGRETQYF. The chain recombines TRBV10-3 with TRBJ2-5, with 8 bases fitting TRBD2. The germline V gene has CDR1 ENHRY and CDR2 SYGVKD. This CDR3 spans 13 amino acids. V lost 6 bases to trimming and J lost 4 bases; unmatched junction nucleotides: 4.

CDR3 protein: CASSINYPYGYTF. Here the CDR3 DNA reads TGTGCCAGTAGTATCAACTATCCCTATGGCTACACCTTC. V gene TRBV19 combines with J gene TRBJ1-2, with D uncertain. CDR1 is LNHDA and CDR2 is SQIVND in the germline V gene (reference sequence). Trimming left V 3 bases short and J 4 bases short, with 9 bases between. There are 13 residues in the CDR3.

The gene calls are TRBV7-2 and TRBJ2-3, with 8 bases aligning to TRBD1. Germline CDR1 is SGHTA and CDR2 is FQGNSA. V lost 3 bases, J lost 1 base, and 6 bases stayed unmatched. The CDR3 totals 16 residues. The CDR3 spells CASSFPPGQGTDTQYF. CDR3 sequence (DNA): TGTGCCAGCAGCTTTCCCCCGGGACAGGGCACAGATACGCAGTATTTT.

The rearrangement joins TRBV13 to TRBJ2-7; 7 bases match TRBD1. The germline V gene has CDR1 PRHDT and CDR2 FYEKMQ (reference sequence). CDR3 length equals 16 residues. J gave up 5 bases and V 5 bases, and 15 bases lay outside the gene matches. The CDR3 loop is CASSGRTVTGLDEQYF. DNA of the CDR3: TGTGCCAGCAGCGGTCGTACCGTGACAGGGCTCGACGAGCAGTACTTC.

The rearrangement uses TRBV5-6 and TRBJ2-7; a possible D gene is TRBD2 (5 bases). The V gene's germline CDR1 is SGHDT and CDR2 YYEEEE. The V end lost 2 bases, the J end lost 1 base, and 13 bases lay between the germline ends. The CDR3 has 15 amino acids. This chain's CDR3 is CASSFIGRGSYEQYF. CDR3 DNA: TGTGCCAGCAGCTTTATCGGCAGAGGGTCCTACGAGCAGTACTTC.

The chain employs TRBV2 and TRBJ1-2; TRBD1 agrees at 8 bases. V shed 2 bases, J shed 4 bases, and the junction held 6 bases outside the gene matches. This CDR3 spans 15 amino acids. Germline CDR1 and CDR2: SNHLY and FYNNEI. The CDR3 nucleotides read TGTGCCAGCAGTGAACAGGGGGCCCAGATCTATGGCTACACCTTC. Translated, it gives CASSEQGAQIYGYTF.

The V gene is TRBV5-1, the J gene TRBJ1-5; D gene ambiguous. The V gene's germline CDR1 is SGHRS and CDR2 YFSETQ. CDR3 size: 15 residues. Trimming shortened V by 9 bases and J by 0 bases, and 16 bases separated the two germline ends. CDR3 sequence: CATRRSDYSNQPQHF. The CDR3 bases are TGCGCCACGAGGCGGTCAGACTATAGCAATCAGCCCCAGCATTTT.

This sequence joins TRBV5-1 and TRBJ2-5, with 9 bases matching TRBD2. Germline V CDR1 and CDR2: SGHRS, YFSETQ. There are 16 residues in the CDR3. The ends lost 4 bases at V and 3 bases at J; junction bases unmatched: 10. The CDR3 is CASSPRGGGVEETQYF. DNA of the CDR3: TGCGCCAGCAGCCCCCGCGGGGGGGGAGTTGAAGAGACCCAGTACTTC. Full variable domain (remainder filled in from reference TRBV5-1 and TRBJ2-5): KAGVTQTPRYLIKTRGQQVTLSCSPISGHRSVSWYQQTPGQGLQFLFEYFSETQRNKGNFPGRFSGRQFSNSRSEMNVSTLELGDSALYLCASSPRGGGVEETQYFGPGTRLLVL.

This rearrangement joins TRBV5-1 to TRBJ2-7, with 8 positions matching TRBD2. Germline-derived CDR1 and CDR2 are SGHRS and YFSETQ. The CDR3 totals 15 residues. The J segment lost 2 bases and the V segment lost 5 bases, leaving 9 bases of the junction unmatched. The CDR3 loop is CASRGASGFTYEQYF. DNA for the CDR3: TGCGCCAGCAGGGGGGCTAGCGGGTTTACCTACGAGCAGTACTTC. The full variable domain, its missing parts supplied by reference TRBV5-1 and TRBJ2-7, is KAGVTQTPRYLIKTRGQQVTLSCSPISGHRSVSWYQQTPGQGLQFLFEYFSETQRNKGNFPGRFSGRQFSNSRSEMNVSTLELGDSALYLCASRGASGFTYEQYFGPGTRLTVT.

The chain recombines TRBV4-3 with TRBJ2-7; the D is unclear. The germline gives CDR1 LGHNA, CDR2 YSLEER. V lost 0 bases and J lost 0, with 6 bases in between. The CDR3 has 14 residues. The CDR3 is CASSQDISSYEQYF. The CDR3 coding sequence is TGCGCCAGCAGCCAAGATATCTCCTCCTACGAGCAGTACTTC.